The 28 T cell receptor beta chains given below trace back to one sample, sequenced in a study of T cells in Graves' hyperthyroidism and ophthalmopathy. The investigators amplified TCR beta CDR3 regions from RNA transcripts. Primed by the HTBI set, a first-round RT-PCR was run on the TCR CDR3. TCRdb recomputed calls from the multiplex PCR reads with MiXCR, one row per CDR3 protein. The table lists roughly 290,000 distinct CDR3 sequences, approximately 12% of them singletons. Sequencing was performed on blood. These TCRs come from a woman younger than 45 with Graves' hyperthyroidism that later progressed to Graves' ophthalmopathy.

The sample holds many counts of this clonotype. The chain couples TRBV12-3 or TRBV12-4 to TRBJ2-7; D uncertain. V was pared by 1 base and J by 6 bases, with 22 bases between. This CDR3 comprises 17 residues. CDR3 loop: CASSLGSERLESREQYF. DNA of the CDR3: TGTGCCAGCAGTTTAGGGTCGGAGCGTCTAGAGTCGCGCGAGCAGTACTTC.

This clonotype was detected many times. The chain is built from TRBV30 and TRBJ2-1, with a weak D call TRBD2 (5 bases). V shed 2 bases and J shed 1 base, with 12 bases lying between them. CDR3 length: 15 residues. The germline CDR1 and CDR2 sequences are GTSNPN and SVGIG (reference sequence). The DNA of the CDR3 is TGTGCCTGGAGTAGAAGCGGCAATTCCTACAATGAGCAGTTCTTC. Its protein is CAWSRSGNSYNEQFF.

By share, this clonotype ranks as medium-sized. V gene TRBV7-2 combines with J gene TRBJ2-7, with D unresolved. The V and J ends lost 1 base and 1 base respectively, with 2 bases between them. The germline V gene encodes CDR1 SGHTA and CDR2 FQGNSA. The CDR3 runs 12 residues. CDR3 bases: TGTGCCAGCAGCTTAGGGTCCTACGAGCAGTACTTC. It encodes CASSLGSYEQYF.

The table lists this clonotype with many counts. One end of the junction varies from germline; a read error may be responsible. The V call is TRBV6-1, the J call TRBJ2-3; unclear D gene. Germline assignment: CDR1 MNHNS and CDR2 SASEGT. The CDR3 extends over 15 amino acids. The CDR3 region has the DNA TGTGCCAGCACTGAAAGGTGGGGAACTACAGATACGCAGTATTTT. Its translation is CASTERWGTTDTQYF.

This clonotype appeared many times. The V call is TRBV5-8, the J call TRBJ2-3; D might be TRBD1 (5 bases). The CDR3 length is 14 residues. From germline, CDR1 is SGHTS and CDR2 YDEGEE. Trimming stripped 7 bases from V and 2 bases from J, with 14 bases between. The CDR3 nucleotides are TGTGCCAGCCCCGCCGACAGTCACACAGATACGCAGTATTTT. Translating it yields CASPADSHTDTQYF.

This clonotype was counted at least ten times. The chain combines TRBV30 with TRBJ2-5; 7 nucleotides line up with TRBD2. CDR3 size: 14 residues. Germline-derived CDR1 and CDR2 are GTSNPN and SVGIG (reference sequence). The V segment lost 1 base and the J segment 5 bases; nucleotides outside the gene matches: 7. CDR3 region: CAWSGGGGKETQYF. CDR3 coding DNA: TGTGCCTGGAGTGGGGGGGGAGGGAAGGAGACCCAGTACTTC.

Only a few counts were recorded for this clonotype. This chain uses TRBV29-1 with TRBJ1-5; D is unclear. The CDR3 consists of 15 residues. Per the germline V gene, CDR1 is SQVTM and CDR2 is ANQGSEA. V dropped 4 bases and J dropped 0 bases, with 13 bases sitting between them. CDR3 loop: CSVALGGDSNQPQHF. The CDR3 nucleotides read TGCAGCGTTGCCCTTGGCGGAGATAGCAATCAGCCCCAGCATTTT.

This clonotype has ten or more counts. V and J are TRBV4-2 and TRBJ2-3; 9 bases are a match to TRBD2. V lost 0 bases and J lost 5; bases outside the gene matches: 18. The germline gives CDR1 LGHNA, CDR2 YNFKEQ. This CDR3 is built from 20 residues. CDR3 bases: TGTGCCAGCAGCCAAGATGGAAGGGAAGGGCTAGCGGGACGTGGAGATACGCAGTATTTT. Its translation: CASSQDGREGLAGRGDTQYF.

This rearrangement joins TRBV11-3 to TRBJ2-7, with a weak D call TRBD1 (6 bases). Germline V lookup: CDR1 SGHNT, CDR2 YENEEA. Trimming took off 0 bases at V and 9 bases at J, with 12 bases between the two ends. The CDR3 runs to 13 residues. CDR3 loop: CASSLDQRGRQYF. As DNA, the CDR3 is TGTGCCAGCAGCTTAGACCAGAGGGGGAGGCAGTACTTC.

A note on this clonotype: Just one base apart from a much larger clone, this may be a read error. The chain combines TRBV10-3 with TRBJ2-5; possibly TRBD1 for D (5 bases). Germline values: CDR1 ENHRY, CDR2 SYGVKD. The CDR3 has 14 amino acids. CDR3 sequence: CTISESTEKETQYF. The CDR3 DNA reads as TGTACCATCAGTGAGTCGACAGAAAAAGAGACCCAGTACTTC.

This clonotype was observed at least ten times. The chain combines TRBV12-3 or TRBV12-4 with TRBJ2-1, with 8 nucleotides matching TRBD2. This CDR3 comprises 16 residues. V was clipped by 6 bases and J by 6 bases; unmatched bases: 13. CDR3 protein: CASSSPSGSRSNEQFF. The CDR3 DNA follows: TGTGCCAGCAGCTCCCCGAGCGGGAGTCGAAGCAATGAGCAGTTCTTC.

With respect to this clonotype: At one boundary the junction diverges from the germline segment, which might be a read error. The chain uses TRBV30 and TRBJ1-3; a weak D match, TRBD1 (6 bases). The CDR3 consists of 15 residues. Per germline, CDR1 GTSNPN and CDR2 SVGIG (reference sequence). The CDR3 is CAWTRDTDSGNTVYF. The CDR3 DNA reads TGTGCCTGGACCCGGGACACCGACTCTGGAAACACCGTATATTTT.

Concerning this clonotype: Just one base apart from a much larger clone, this may be a read error. J is TRBJ1-2 and V is TRBV9; tentative D call: TRBD1 (5 bases). The CDR3 runs to 15 residues. The germline V gene has CDR1 SGDLS and CDR2 YYNGEE. CDR3 residues: CASGVHYGGNYGYTF. The CDR3 DNA is TGTGCCAGCGGCGTACATTATGGGGGTAACTATGGCTACACCTTC.

The genes are TRBV5-4 and TRBJ1-1; 7 bases are a match to TRBD1. This CDR3 spans 15 amino acids. Trimming took 2 bases from V and 5 from J; bases not matched to a gene: 9. The germline gives CDR1 SGHNT, CDR2 YYREEE (reference sequence). CDR3 in amino acids: CASSFPTGTGTEAFF. The CDR3 DNA follows: TGTGCCAGCAGCTTCCCGACAGGGACGGGAACTGAAGCTTTCTTT.

This clonotype was seen repeatedly, ten times or more. V usage is TRBV20-1 and J usage is TRBJ1-5; D might be TRBD1 (5 bases). Trimming pared 6 bases from V and 0 bases from J, leaving 15 bases between. The CDR3 extends over 15 amino acids. Germline CDR1 and CDR2: DFQATT and SNEGSKA (reference sequence). CDR3 residues: CSASEGINSNQPQHF. As DNA, the CDR3 is TGCAGTGCAAGTGAGGGGATCAATAGCAATCAGCCCCAGCATTTT.

In this sample, this clonotype turned up many times. The chain combines TRBV20-1 with TRBJ2-3; 8 bases fit TRBD2. V shed 0 bases, J shed 3 bases, and the junction held 8 bases outside the gene matches. The germline gives CDR1 DFQATT, CDR2 SNEGSKA (reference sequence). This CDR3 contains 16 residues. CDR3 DNA: TGCAGTGCTAGAGATCGGGTAGCGGGGTGGACAGATACGCAGTATTTT. It specifies CSARDRVAGWTDTQYF.

This clonotype has ten or more counts. This chain connects TRBV30 to TRBJ1-2, with no clear D. Trimming pared 0 bases from V and 7 bases from J, leaving 15 bases between. Germline CDR1 GTSNPN, CDR2 SVGIG (reference sequence). CDR3 length: 14 amino acids. The CDR3, as DNA: TGTGCCTGGAGTGTACTGGGAGGGATCGGTGGCTACACCTTC. It specifies CAWSVLGGIGGYTF.

The table lists this clonotype with many counts. The chain combines TRBV12-3 or TRBV12-4 with TRBJ2-1, with TRBD2 as a possible D gene (6 bases). The V and J ends lost 4 bases and 9 bases respectively, with 13 bases between them. This CDR3 region has 13 residues. The CDR3 DNA sequence: TGTGCCAGCAGTTCACGACTAGAGGGTGAGCAGTTCTTC. Translated: CASSSRLEGEQFF.

This clonotype appeared many times. The CDR3, as DNA: TGTGCCAGCAGCGCCCCCGGGGAGCTGTTTTTT. Translating gives CASSAPGELFF. This chain joins TRBV7-2 and TRBJ2-2; D gene ambiguous. CDR3 length: 11 residues. Trimming stripped 5 bases from V and 6 bases from J, with 4 bases between. Germline V gives CDR1 SGHTA, CDR2 FQGNSA.

This clonotype appeared many times. The rearrangement uses TRBV15 and TRBJ2-3; 9 bases are shared with TRBD2. In germline, CDR1 is LNHNV, CDR2 YYDKDF (reference sequence). The trim removed 0 bases at V and 1 base at J, leaving 2 bases unmatched. This CDR3 region has 16 residues. The CDR3 is CATSRELAGGTDTQYF. Written as DNA, the CDR3 is TGTGCCACCAGCAGAGAACTAGCGGGCGGCACAGATACGCAGTATTTT. Looking up the rest from reference TRBV15 and TRBJ2-3 gives the full variable domain: DAMVIQNPRYQVTQFGKPVTLSCSQTLNHNVMYWYQQKSSQAPKLLFHYYDKDFNNEADTPDNFQSRRPNTSFCFLDIRSPGLGDTAMYLCATSRELAGGTDTQYFGPGTRLTVL.

This clonotype occurred many times. The V call is TRBV7-8, the J call TRBJ2-7; 7 bases fit TRBD2. Germline CDR1 is SGHVS and CDR2 is FQNEAQ. The CDR3 loop spans 18 amino acids. The V gene end was trimmed by 0 bases and the J gene end by 0 bases; junction bases not matched to a gene: 11. CDR3: CASSLAVLGLAVSYEQYF. CDR3 nucleotide sequence: TGTGCCAGCAGCTTAGCCGTGTTGGGGCTAGCGGTCTCCTACGAGCAGTACTTC.

The V call is TRBV4-3, the J call TRBJ2-3; D call uncertain. V was cut by 0 bases and J by 4 bases, with 17 bases left in between. Germline loops: CDR1 LGHNA, CDR2 YSLEER. The CDR3 is made up of 17 amino acids. The CDR3 region has the DNA TGCGCCAGCAGCCAAGAGGTGGCTTACTCCCCCCCAGATACGCAGTATTTT. It translates to CASSQEVAYSPPDTQYF.

The table lists this clonotype with many counts. The chain is built from TRBV7-6 and TRBJ1-4; the D gene is possibly TRBD1 (6 bases). CDR3 length: 14 amino acids. Deletions cut 5 bases from V and 6 bases from J, with 13 bases between. CDR1 is SGHVS and CDR2 is FNYEAQ in the germline V gene. The CDR3 loop reads CASSVSRQDEKLFF. The DNA for the CDR3 is TGTGCCAGCAGCGTGAGCCGACAGGATGAAAAACTGTTTTTT.

This clonotype was observed at least ten times. The V and J genes are TRBV12-3 or TRBV12-4 and TRBJ1-4; D ambiguous. Trimming shortened V by 1 base and J by 7 bases, and 10 bases separated the two germline ends. This CDR3 region has 14 residues. The CDR3 sequence is CASSLVALGEKLFF. CDR3 DNA: TGTGCCAGCAGTTTAGTGGCCCTCGGTGAAAAACTGTTTTTT.

The CDR3 spells CSARDLEVTGGFHEQFF. The CDR3 nucleotides are TGCAGTGCTAGAGACCTGGAGGTGACAGGGGGCTTCCATGAGCAGTTCTTC. The gene calls are TRBV20-1 and TRBJ2-1; 10 bases are a match to TRBD1. The CDR3 extends over 17 amino acids. Germline CDR1 DFQATT, CDR2 SNEGSKA (reference sequence). With 0 bases clipped from V and 8 bases from J, the junction kept 13 bases outside the gene matches.

This clonotype came up many times. This chain connects TRBV20-1 to TRBJ2-7; D is uncertain. Per germline, CDR1 DFQATT and CDR2 SNEGSKA (reference sequence). Trimming left V 3 bases short and J 3 bases short, with 9 bases between. The CDR3 has 12 amino acids. This CDR3 is CSARYTIYEQYF. In DNA form, the CDR3 reads TGCAGTGCTAGGTACACGATCTACGAGCAGTACTTC.

In this sample, this clonotype turned up many times. The gene calls are TRBV28 and TRBJ2-3; 7 bases are shared with TRBD2. The CDR3 runs to 15 residues. Per the germline V gene, CDR1 is MDHEN and CDR2 is SYDVKM. V lost 2 bases and J lost 3; bases outside the gene matches: 5. The CDR3 DNA reads TGTGCCAGCAGTTTAACTAGCGTCGGTACAGATACGCAGTATTTT. Translated, it gives CASSLTSVGTDTQYF. Combining the CDR3 with reference TRBV28 and TRBJ2-3 gives the whole variable domain DVKVTQSSRYLVKRTGEKVFLECVQDMDHENMFWYRQDPGLGLRLIYFSYDVKMKEKGDIPEGYSVSREKKERFSLILESASTNQTSMYLCASSLTSVGTDTQYFGPGTRLTVL.

There are many counts of this clonotype. The chain combines TRBV30 with TRBJ2-7; 7 nucleotides align to TRBD1. CDR1 is GTSNPN, CDR2 SVGIG, per germline (reference sequence). Losses at the gene ends were 1 base for V and 6 bases for J; bases not matched to a gene: 6. The CDR3 sequence is 13 residues long. The CDR3 coding sequence is TGTGCCTGGAGTGGGACAGGCCGGAGCGAGCAGTACTTC. Translated, it gives CAWSGTGRSEQYF.